These 6 T cell receptor beta chains came from one sample sequenced in a study of CD8+CD57+ T cells in acquired aplastic anemia. The patients chosen for sequencing had shown expansion of CD8+CD57+ cells (detected by flow cytometry). Researchers used genomic DNA as the template to profile TCR beta VDJ and CDR3. Each CDR3 protein gets one entry after TCRdb re-called the reads with MiXCR. The table has around 150,000 distinct CDR3 sequences, roughly 48% seen once. Sample: sorted CD4+, CD8+, or CD8+CD57+ T cells (not recorded which) from PBMCs. These receptors were obtained from a human donor with aplastic anemia.

This clonotype was found many times. The rearrangement links TRBV6-5 to TRBJ1-2; D perhaps matches TRBD1 (6 bases). CDR1 is MNHEY, CDR2 SVGAGI, per germline. The germline V and J ends were trimmed by 6 bases and 5 bases, with 22 bases remaining between them. The CDR3 contains 16 residues. The CDR3 sequence: CASRLALRGVGYGYTF. The CDR3 DNA reads TGTGCCAGCAGACTCGCCCTCAGGGGCGTCGGGTATGGCTACACCTTC.

This clonotype was observed at least ten times. CDR3 DNA: TGTGCCAGCAGCAACCGAACTAATGAAAAACTGTTTTTT. Translating gives CASSNRTNEKLFF. The V gene is TRBV5-4, the J gene TRBJ1-4; D uncertain. This CDR3 spans 13 amino acids. Germline CDR1 is SGHNT and CDR2 is YYREEE (reference sequence). V lost 4 bases, J lost 1 base, and 5 bases lay in between.

The rearrangement joins TRBV2 to TRBJ2-3; D not resolved. The length of the CDR3 is 13 residues. Deletions cut 4 bases from V and 0 bases from J, with 5 bases between. Germline V lookup: CDR1 SNHLY, CDR2 FYNNEI. The CDR3 reads CASSGWSTDTQYF. The CDR3 coding sequence is TGTGCCAGCAGTGGGTGGAGCACAGATACGCAGTATTTT.

This clonotype has more than one count but fewer than ten. The CDR3 DNA sequence: TGTGCCAGCAGTGAGCAGGGGAATTCCTACGAGCAGTACTTC. Protein sequence: CASSEQGNSYEQYF. The chain carries TRBV2 and TRBJ2-7; possible D gene TRBD1, 6 bases. V was clipped by 3 bases and J by 1 base, with 10 bases between them. The CDR3 sequence is 14 residues long. Germline CDR1 SNHLY, CDR2 FYNNEI.

At least ten counts were recorded for this clonotype. The chain carries TRBV20-1 and TRBJ2-3, with D unclear. The V end was cut by 6 bases, the J end by 6 bases, with 10 bases between. The CDR3 is 11 residues long. From germline, CDR1 is DFQATT and CDR2 SNEGSKA (reference sequence). CDR3 in DNA: TGCAGTGCCGTCTCCGTTGATACGCAGTATTTT. It encodes CSAVSVDTQYF.

This clonotype was recorded many times. This chain joins TRBV5-1 and TRBJ2-7; D may be TRBD1 (5 bases). Germline V gene sequence: CDR1 SGHRS, CDR2 YFSETQ. Deletions cut 8 bases from V and 5 bases from J, with 20 bases between. The CDR3 contains 14 residues. The CDR3 loop is CASMDVQGSNEQYF. For the CDR3, the DNA is TGCGCCAGTATGGACGTCCAGGGTAGCAACGAGCAGTACTTC.